Listed here are 19 T cell receptor beta chains from one sample, sequenced in a study of response to subunit inactivated influenza vaccine. TCRdb processed the RT-PCR reads anew with MiXCR; each CDR3 protein has one entry. The table shows over 400,000 distinct CDR3 sequences, with 13% occurring only once. This specimen was PBMCs from blood, taken 45 days after vaccination. All receptors derive from a man over 45 who received an inactivated influenza vaccine.

The CDR3 protein is CSAKAYSSSYNEQFF. The DNA of the CDR3 is TGCAGTGCTAAGGCTTACAGTAGCTCCTACAATGAGCAGTTCTTC. The chain carries TRBV20-1 and TRBJ2-1, with D hard to call. Germline assignment: CDR1 DFQATT and CDR2 SNEGSKA (reference sequence). V lost 4 bases and J 0 bases, leaving 13 bases between the germline ends. The CDR3 is made up of 15 amino acids.

This clonotype was detected many times. The gene calls are TRBV12-3 or TRBV12-4 and TRBJ2-7; D gene ambiguous. Deletions cut 6 bases from V and 3 bases from J, with 9 bases between. The CDR3 spans 12 residues. Here the CDR3 reads CASSKTLYEQYF. The CDR3 DNA reads TGTGCCAGCAGCAAGACCCTCTACGAGCAGTACTTC.

In this sample, this clonotype turned up a few times. The chain joins TRBV4-2 to TRBJ2-3; 8 nucleotides align to TRBD2. The CDR3 is made up of 20 amino acids. Germline V gene data show CDR1 as LGHNA and CDR2 as YNFKEQ. V lost 0 bases to trimming and J lost 2 bases; unmatched junction nucleotides: 16. Here the CDR3 DNA reads TGTGCCAGCAGCCAAGATTTGTATGCGGGAGGCCTCCAACACACAGATACGCAGTATTTT. Its protein product is CASSQDLYAGGLQHTDTQYF.

This clonotype was detected only a few times. The gene calls are TRBV7-2 and TRBJ2-2; 8 bases are shared with TRBD2. Trimming cost V 5 bases and J 5 bases; bases outside gene matches: 7. Germline V gene sequence: CDR1 SGHTA, CDR2 FQGNSA. This CDR3 region has 15 residues. CDR3 in DNA: TGTGCCAGCAGCCCGCGGGGGGTACGGACCGGGGAGCTGTTTTTT. Encoded protein: CASSPRGVRTGELFF.

This clonotype was seen many times. V is TRBV20-1 and J is TRBJ1-5; 11 bases line up with TRBD1. The germline CDR1 and CDR2 sequences are DFQATT and SNEGSKA (reference sequence). This CDR3 spans 14 amino acids. V lost 7 bases to trimming and J lost 4 bases; unmatched junction nucleotides: 6. CDR3 region: CSVGTGGMNQPQHF. CDR3 sequence (DNA): TGCAGTGTAGGGACAGGGGGGATGAATCAGCCCCAGCATTTT.

This clonotype was seen a handful of times. V and J are TRBV29-1 and TRBJ2-1; TRBD1 aligns across 10 bases. The CDR3 has 16 residues. CDR1 SQVTM and CDR2 ANQGSEA come from the germline V gene. V dropped 3 bases and J dropped 1; count of bases not matched to a gene: 6. Here the CDR3 DNA reads TGCAGCGTTGAGGGGACAGGGGACGGGTCCTACAATGAGCAGTTCTTC. It codes for CSVEGTGDGSYNEQFF.

This clonotype has only a few counts. V and J are TRBV5-5 and TRBJ2-5; D may match TRBD1 or TRBD2 (5 bases each). The V gene's germline CDR1 is SGHKS and CDR2 YYEKEE (reference sequence). The CDR3 contains 19 residues. V lost 4 bases and J 5 bases, leaving 30 bases between the germline ends. CDR3 nucleotides: TGTGCCAGCAGCAACGTTGCCCGACGGGGAGCAGGGATGTTTGAGACCCAGTACTTC. This gives the protein CASSNVARRGAGMFETQYF.

This clonotype was counted many times. J is TRBJ2-7 and V is TRBV3-1, with D hard to call. This CDR3 is built from 13 residues. In germline, CDR1 is LGHDT, CDR2 YNNKEL (reference sequence). V was cut by 4 bases and J by 5 bases, with 12 bases left in between. The DNA of the CDR3 is TGTGCCAGCAGCCCCCAAGTAGGAAACGAGCAGTACTTC. The encoded protein is CASSPQVGNEQYF.

The CDR3 spells CASSLLGLAGLKSEQYF. The CDR3 region has the DNA TGTGCCAGCAGCTTACTGGGACTAGCGGGGTTAAAAAGCGAGCAGTACTTC. V usage is TRBV7-9 and J usage is TRBJ2-7, with 13 bases matching TRBD2. V gave up 2 bases and J gave up 6 bases; unmatched junction bases: 10. CDR1 and CDR2 from the germline V gene are SEHNR and FQNEAQ (reference sequence). The CDR3 covers 17 residues.

This clonotype was seen only once. This chain connects TRBV20-1 to TRBJ2-3; 8 bases line up with TRBD2. The junction had 4 bases not matched to a gene; V was cut back by 0 bases and J by 2 bases. This CDR3 comprises 15 residues. Germline-derived CDR1 and CDR2 are DFQATT and SNEGSKA (reference sequence). CDR3 in amino acids: CSAREGGRPTDTQYF. The DNA for the CDR3 is TGCAGTGCTAGAGAAGGCGGGAGGCCCACAGATACGCAGTATTTT.

The V call is TRBV30, the J call TRBJ2-3, with D unclear. This CDR3 is 15 amino acids long. Germline V gene lookup returns CDR1 GTSNPN and CDR2 SVGIG (reference sequence). Deletions cut 0 bases from V and 4 bases from J, with 14 bases between. The CDR3 reads CAWSVRWGFSDTQYF. CDR3 coding DNA: TGTGCCTGGAGTGTACGGTGGGGATTCTCAGATACGCAGTATTTT.

Ten or more counts support this clonotype. The chain joins TRBV7-9 to TRBJ2-1; D not certain. The CDR3 is made up of 11 amino acids. Trimming removed 3 bases from V and 7 bases from J, with 4 bases in between. Germline CDR1 and CDR2: SEHNR and FQNEAQ (reference sequence). The CDR3 reads CASSFRNEQFF. The CDR3 region has the DNA TGTGCCAGCAGCTTTCGGAATGAGCAGTTCTTC.

Comment on this clonotype: Germline is not matched at one junction end, which may reflect a read error. J is TRBJ1-5 and V is TRBV24-1; maybe TRBD1 (5 bases). The CDR3 loop spans 13 amino acids. Germline loops: CDR1 KGHDR, CDR2 SFDVKD. The CDR3 region is CAISDVGEQPQHF. Here the CDR3 DNA reads TGTGCCATCAGTGATGTGGGGGAGCAGCCCCAGCATTTT.

The genes are TRBV15 and TRBJ2-7; D call uncertain. V was trimmed by 0 bases and J by 3 bases, leaving 9 bases between them. CDR3 length: 14 amino acids. Germline loops: CDR1 LNHNV, CDR2 YYDKDF (reference sequence). The CDR3 reads CATSRDRALYEQYF. CDR3 sequence (DNA): TGTGCCACCAGCAGAGATCGGGCCCTCTACGAGCAGTACTTC.

This clonotype ranks as large. The chain joins TRBV12-3 or TRBV12-4 to TRBJ2-7; 7 nucleotides match TRBD2. The CDR3 spans 14 residues. After removal of 8 bases from V and 6 bases from J, the junction contained 13 bases not matched to a gene. CDR3 residues: CASSLSGYQGEQYF. The DNA of the CDR3 is TGTGCCAGCTCCCTTAGCGGGTACCAGGGCGAGCAGTACTTC.

The CDR3 DNA reads TGTGCCAGCAGCTTAGGCCGCTGGACTAGCGGGGACAATGAGCAGTTCTTC. Protein product: CASSLGRWTSGDNEQFF. The chain links TRBV11-2 to TRBJ2-1; 12 bases map to TRBD2. The J segment lost 5 bases and the V segment lost 1 base, leaving 6 bases of the junction unmatched. Germline V gene lookup returns CDR1 SGHAT and CDR2 FQNNGV. The CDR3 extends over 17 amino acids. Full variable domain (missing parts from reference TRBV11-2 and TRBJ2-1): EAGVAQSPRYKIIEKRQSVAFWCNPISGHATLYWYQQILGQGPKLLIQFQNNGVVDDSQLPKDRFSAERLKGVDSTLKIQPAKLEDSAVYLCASSLGRWTSGDNEQFFGPGTRLTVL.

As concerns this clonotype: A read error may be the cause here, since a much bigger clone is one base away. The rearrangement links TRBV10-2 to TRBJ2-1; D ambiguous. CDR3 length: 14 residues. Germline CDR1 is WSHSY and CDR2 is SAAADI. Between the trimmed V and J ends, which lost 6 bases and 2 bases, there was a span of 11 bases. The CDR3 coding sequence is TGCGCCAGCAGAAGGGCCTACACCTACAATGAGCAGTTCTTC. It yields the protein CASRRAYTYNEQFF.

This clonotype was detected only a few times. V gene TRBV7-9 combines with J gene TRBJ2-1; tentatively, D is TRBD2 (5 bases). V was trimmed by 1 base and J by 4 bases, leaving 11 bases between them. The CDR3 has 15 amino acids. CDR1 and CDR2 (germline): SEHNR, FQNEAQ (reference sequence). CDR3 sequence reads: CASSLVRAKYNEQFF. The CDR3 bases are TGTGCCAGCAGCTTAGTGAGGGCAAAGTACAATGAGCAGTTCTTC.

This chain joins TRBV29-1 and TRBJ1-1, with D hard to call. This CDR3 contains 10 residues. The ends were cut back, 6 bases at V and 6 bases at J, with 8 bases in the middle. Germline V CDR1 and CDR2: SQVTM, ANQGSEA. CDR3 loop: CSVRIPEAFF. The CDR3 DNA follows: TGCAGCGTGCGGATCCCTGAAGCTTTCTTT.